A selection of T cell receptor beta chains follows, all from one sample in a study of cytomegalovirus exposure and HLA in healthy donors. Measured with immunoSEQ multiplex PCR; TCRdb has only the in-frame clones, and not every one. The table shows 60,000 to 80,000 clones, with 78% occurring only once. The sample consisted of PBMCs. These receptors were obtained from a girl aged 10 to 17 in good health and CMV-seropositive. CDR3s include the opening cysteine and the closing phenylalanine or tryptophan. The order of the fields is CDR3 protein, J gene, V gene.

CASRGSGGARETQYF | TRBJ2-5 | TRBV28
CASSYSVLTEAFF | TRBJ1-1 | TRBV6-5
CATDSPNYGYTF | TRBJ1-2 | TRBV6-5
CATSRSQGLPGETQYF | TRBJ2-5 | TRBV15
CASSEALRGFLAVAYEQYF | TRBJ2-7 | TRBV2
CATSTGYGKLFF | TRBJ1-4 | TRBV15
CASSTWTGSSYEQYF | TRBJ2-7 | TRBV7-2
CASSQDRRDTQYF | TRBJ2-3 | TRBV4-3
CASSLQPRGTEAFF | TRBJ1-1 | TRBV19
CASSLDRDSTYEQYF | TRBJ2-7 | TRBV11-2
CASSETASGEQYF | - | TRBV6-5
CASRRSADYEKLFF | TRBJ1-4 | TRBV6-5
CASSLGHRVNSPLHF | TRBJ1-6 | TRBV5-6
CASSPRAGNQETQYF | TRBJ2-5 | TRBV9
CASSVGGAATEAFF | TRBJ1-1 | TRBV2
CARGQGAWGANVLTF | TRBJ2-6 | TRBV2
CASTPQGTLNQPQHF | TRBJ1-5 | TRBV28
CASSQESASAYNEQFF | TRBJ2-1 | TRBV4-1
CASSLILYNEQFF | TRBJ2-1 | TRBV11-1
CASSRTLLTGAEAFF | TRBJ1-1 | TRBV28
CASSATGGGEKLFF | TRBJ1-4 | TRBV7-6
CAWSVRRAYNEQFF | TRBJ2-1 | TRBV30
CASSSGQGAAQYF | TRBJ2-5 | TRBV5-6
CASSLEPGPQGGNEKLFF | TRBJ1-4 | TRBV5-6
CSVEDYLGPAFEAFF | TRBJ1-1 | TRBV29-1
CASSVQELVNSPLHF | TRBJ1-6 | TRBV2
CSVVYGPYEQYF | TRBJ2-7 | TRBV29-1
CASSDRTPNQPQHF | TRBJ1-5 | TRBV10-2
CARVDEKLFF | TRBJ1-4 | TRBV19
CSVPITTGETQYF | TRBJ2-5 | TRBV29-1
CASSGLDTGELFF | TRBJ2-2 | TRBV6-4
CASSPDRAVTQYF | TRBJ2-5 | TRBV5-5